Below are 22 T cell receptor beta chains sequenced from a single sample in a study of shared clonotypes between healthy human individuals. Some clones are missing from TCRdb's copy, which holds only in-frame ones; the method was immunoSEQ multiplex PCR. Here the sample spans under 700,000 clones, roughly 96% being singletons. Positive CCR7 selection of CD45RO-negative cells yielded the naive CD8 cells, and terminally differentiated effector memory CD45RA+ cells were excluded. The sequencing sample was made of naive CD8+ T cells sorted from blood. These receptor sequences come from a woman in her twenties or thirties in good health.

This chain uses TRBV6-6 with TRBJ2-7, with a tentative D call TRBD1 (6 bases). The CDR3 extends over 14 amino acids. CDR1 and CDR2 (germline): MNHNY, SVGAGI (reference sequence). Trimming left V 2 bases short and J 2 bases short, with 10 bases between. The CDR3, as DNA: TGTGCCAGCAGTTACCAGGGACACCCCTACGAGCAGTACTTC. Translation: CASSYQGHPYEQYF.

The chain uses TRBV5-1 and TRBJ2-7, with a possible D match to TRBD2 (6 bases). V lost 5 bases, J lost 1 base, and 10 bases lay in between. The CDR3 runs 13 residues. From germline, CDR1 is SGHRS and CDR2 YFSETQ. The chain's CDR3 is CASRGDLSYEQYF. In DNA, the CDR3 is TGCGCCAGCAGGGGGGACTTGTCCTACGAGCAGTACTTC.

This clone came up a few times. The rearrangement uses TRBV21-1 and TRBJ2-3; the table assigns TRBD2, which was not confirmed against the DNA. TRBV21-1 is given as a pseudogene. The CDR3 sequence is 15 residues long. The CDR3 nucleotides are TGTGCCAGCAGCGGTAGCGGGCCTAGCACAGATACGCAGTATTTT. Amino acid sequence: CASSGSGPSTDTQYF.

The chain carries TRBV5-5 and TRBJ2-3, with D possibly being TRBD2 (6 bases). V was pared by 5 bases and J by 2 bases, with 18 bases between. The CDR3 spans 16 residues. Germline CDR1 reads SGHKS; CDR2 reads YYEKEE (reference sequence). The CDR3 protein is CASSLVVLAFTDTQYF. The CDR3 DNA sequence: TGTGCCAGCAGTTTAGTTGTACTAGCTTTCACAGATACGCAGTATTTT.

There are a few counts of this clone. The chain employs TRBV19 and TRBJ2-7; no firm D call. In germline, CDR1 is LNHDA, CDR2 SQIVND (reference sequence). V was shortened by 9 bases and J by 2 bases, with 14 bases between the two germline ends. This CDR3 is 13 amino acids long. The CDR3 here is CASLDSYTYEQYF. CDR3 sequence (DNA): TGTGCCAGCCTCGACTCCTATACCTACGAGCAGTACTTC.

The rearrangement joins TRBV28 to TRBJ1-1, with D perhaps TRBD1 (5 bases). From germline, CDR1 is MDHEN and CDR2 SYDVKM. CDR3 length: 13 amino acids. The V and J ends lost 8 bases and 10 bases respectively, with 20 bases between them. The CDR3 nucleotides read TGTGCCAGCGGGCATCGTGGGGGTCGAGCAGCTTTCTTT. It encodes CASGHRGGRAAFF.

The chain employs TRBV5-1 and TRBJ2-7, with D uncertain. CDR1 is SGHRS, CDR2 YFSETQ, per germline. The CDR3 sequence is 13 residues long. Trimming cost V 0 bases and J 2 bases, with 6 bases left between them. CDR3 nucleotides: TGCGCCAGCAGCTTGGACAGACCCTACGAGCAGTACTTC. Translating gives CASSLDRPYEQYF. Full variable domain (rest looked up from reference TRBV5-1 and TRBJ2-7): KAGVTQTPRYLIKTRGQQVTLSCSPISGHRSVSWYQQTPGQGLQFLFEYFSETQRNKGNFPGRFSGRQFSNSRSEMNVSTLELGDSALYLCASSLDRPYEQYFGPGTRLTVT.

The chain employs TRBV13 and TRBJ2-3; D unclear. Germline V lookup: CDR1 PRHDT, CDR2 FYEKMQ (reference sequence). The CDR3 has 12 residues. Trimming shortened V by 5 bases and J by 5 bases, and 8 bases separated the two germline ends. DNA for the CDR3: TGTGCCAGCAGCCACCTTGGAGATACGCAGTATTTT. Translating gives CASSHLGDTQYF. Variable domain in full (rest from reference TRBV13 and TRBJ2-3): AAGVIQSPRHLIKEKRETATLKCYPIPRHDTVYWYQQGPGQDPQFLISFYEKMQSDKGSIPDRFSAQQFSDYHSELNMSSLELGDSALYFCASSHLGDTQYFGPGTRLTVL.

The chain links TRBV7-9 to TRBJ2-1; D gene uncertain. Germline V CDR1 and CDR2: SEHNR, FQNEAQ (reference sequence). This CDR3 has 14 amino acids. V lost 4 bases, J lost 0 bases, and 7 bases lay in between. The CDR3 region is CASSSEISYNEQFF. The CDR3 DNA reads TGTGCCAGCAGCTCGGAGATCTCCTACAATGAGCAGTTCTTC. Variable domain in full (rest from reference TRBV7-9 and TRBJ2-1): DTGVSQNPRHKITKRGQNVTFRCDPISEHNRLYWYRQTLGQGPEFLTYFQNEAQLEKSRLLSDRFSAERPKGSFSTLEIQRTEQGDSAMYLCASSSEISYNEQFFGPGTRLTVL.

The CDR3 loop is CASSHLDRTTNEKLFF. The CDR3, as DNA: TGTGCCAGCAGCCACTTGGACAGGACTACTAATGAAAAACTGTTTTTT. The V gene is TRBV16, the J gene TRBJ1-4; 7 bases align to TRBD1. Germline CDR1 reads KGHSY; CDR2 reads FQNENV. The CDR3 covers 16 residues. With 3 bases clipped from V and 2 bases from J, the junction kept 6 bases outside the gene matches.

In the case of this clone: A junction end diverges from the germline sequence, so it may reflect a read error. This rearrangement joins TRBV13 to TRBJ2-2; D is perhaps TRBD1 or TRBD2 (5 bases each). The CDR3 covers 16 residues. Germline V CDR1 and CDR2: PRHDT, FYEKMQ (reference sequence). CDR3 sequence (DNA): TGTGCCAGCAGCCTAGGAACTTACGGGGCCACCGGGGAGCTGTTTTTT. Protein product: CASSLGTYGATGELFF.

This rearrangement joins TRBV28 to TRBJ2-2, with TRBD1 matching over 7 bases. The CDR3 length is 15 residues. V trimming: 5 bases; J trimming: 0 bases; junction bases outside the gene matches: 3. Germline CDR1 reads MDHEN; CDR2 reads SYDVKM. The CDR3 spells CASSAGTANTGELFF. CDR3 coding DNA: TGTGCCAGCAGTGCTGGGACAGCGAACACCGGGGAGCTGTTTTTT.

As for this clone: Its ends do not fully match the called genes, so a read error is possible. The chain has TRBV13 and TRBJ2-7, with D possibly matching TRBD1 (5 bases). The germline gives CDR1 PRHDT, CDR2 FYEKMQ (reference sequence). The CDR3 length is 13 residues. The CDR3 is CASSIGAYYEQYF. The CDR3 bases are TGTGCCAGCAGCATAGGGGCCTACTACGAGCAGTACTTC.

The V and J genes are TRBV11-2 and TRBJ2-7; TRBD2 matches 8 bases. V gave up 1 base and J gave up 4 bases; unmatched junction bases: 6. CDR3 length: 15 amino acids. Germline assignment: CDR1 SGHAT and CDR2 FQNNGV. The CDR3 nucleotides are TGTGCCAGCAGCTTAGTTGAGACTAGCGCTTACGAGCAGTACTTC. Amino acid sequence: CASSLVETSAYEQYF.

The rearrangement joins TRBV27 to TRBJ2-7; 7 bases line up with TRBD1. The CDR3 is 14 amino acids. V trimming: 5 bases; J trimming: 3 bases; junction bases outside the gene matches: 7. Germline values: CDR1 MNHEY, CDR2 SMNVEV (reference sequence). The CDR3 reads CASSPSDRVYEQYF. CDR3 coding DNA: TGTGCCAGCAGTCCTTCAGACAGGGTCTACGAGCAGTACTTC.

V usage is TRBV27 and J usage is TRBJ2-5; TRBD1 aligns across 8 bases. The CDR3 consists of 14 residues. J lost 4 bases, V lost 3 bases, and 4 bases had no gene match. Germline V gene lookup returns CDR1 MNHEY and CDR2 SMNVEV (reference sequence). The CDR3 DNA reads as TGTGCCAGCAGTTTGACAGGGGTTGGAGAGACCCAGTACTTC. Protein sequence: CASSLTGVGETQYF.

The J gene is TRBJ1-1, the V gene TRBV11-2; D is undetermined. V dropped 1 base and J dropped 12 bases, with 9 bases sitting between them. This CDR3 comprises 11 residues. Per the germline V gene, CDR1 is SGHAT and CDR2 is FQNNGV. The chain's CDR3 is CASSLGSESFF. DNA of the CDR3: TGTGCCAGCAGCTTAGGGTCCGAATCTTTCTTT.

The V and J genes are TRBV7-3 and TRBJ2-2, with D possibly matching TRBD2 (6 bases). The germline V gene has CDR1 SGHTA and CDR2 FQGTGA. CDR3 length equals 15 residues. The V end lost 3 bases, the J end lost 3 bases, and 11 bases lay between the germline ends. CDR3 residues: CASSFGLPYTGELFF. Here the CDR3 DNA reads TGTGCCAGCAGCTTTGGACTACCGTACACCGGGGAGCTGTTTTTT. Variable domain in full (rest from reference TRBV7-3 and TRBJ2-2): GAGVSQTPSNKVTEKGKYVELRCDPISGHTALYWYRQSLGQGPEFLIYFQGTGAADDSGLPNDRFFAVRPEGSVSTLKIQRTERGDSAVYLCASSFGLPYTGELFFGEGSRLTVL.

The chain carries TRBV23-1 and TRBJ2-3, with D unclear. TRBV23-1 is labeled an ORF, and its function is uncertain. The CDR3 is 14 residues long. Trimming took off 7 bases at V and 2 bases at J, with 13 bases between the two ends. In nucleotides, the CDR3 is TGCGCCAGCAAGAAGTTCGGTTACACAGATACGCAGTATTTT. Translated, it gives CASKKFGYTDTQYF.

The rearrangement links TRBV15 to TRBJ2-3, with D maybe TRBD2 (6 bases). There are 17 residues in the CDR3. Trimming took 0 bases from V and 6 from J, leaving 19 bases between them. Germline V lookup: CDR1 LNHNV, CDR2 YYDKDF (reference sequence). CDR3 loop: CATSRDRAGSITDTQYF. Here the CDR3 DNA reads TGTGCCACCAGCAGAGATCGGGCGGGATCGATTACGGATACGCAGTATTTT.

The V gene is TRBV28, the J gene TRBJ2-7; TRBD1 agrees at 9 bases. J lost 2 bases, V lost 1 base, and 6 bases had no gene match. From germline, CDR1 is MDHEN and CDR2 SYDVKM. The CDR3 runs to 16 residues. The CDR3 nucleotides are TGTGCCAGCAGTTTATTTCGAGGGGACAGGGCCTACGAGCAGTACTTC. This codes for CASSLFRGDRAYEQYF. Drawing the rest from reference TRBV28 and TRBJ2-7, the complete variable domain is DVKVTQSSRYLVKRTGEKVFLECVQDMDHENMFWYRQDPGLGLRLIYFSYDVKMKEKGDIPEGYSVSREKKERFSLILESASTNQTSMYLCASSLFRGDRAYEQYFGPGTRLTVT.

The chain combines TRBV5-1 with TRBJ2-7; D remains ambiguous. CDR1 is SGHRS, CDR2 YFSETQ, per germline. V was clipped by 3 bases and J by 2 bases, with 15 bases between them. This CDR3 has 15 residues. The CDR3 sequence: CASSSLIRETYEQYF. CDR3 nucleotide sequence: TGCGCCAGCAGCTCCCTAATAAGAGAAACCTACGAGCAGTACTTC.